The sample holds a few counts of the clone carrying this T cell receptor beta chain. The data derive from a study of T cells after yellow fever vaccination. Study-level background: The fractions with low cell numbers were processed using SMART-Seq v4 Ultra Low Input.

TCRdb itself ran the 5' RACE reads through MiXCR, one entry per CDR3 protein. Seen here are some 550,000 distinct CDR3 sequences, approximately 21% observed once, and the top ten hold 13% to 15%. Germline lookup yields CDR1 MDHEN and CDR2 SYDVKM. CDR3 length: 16 residues. Trimming took 1 base from V and 5 from J, leaving 15 bases between them. The sequences come from PBMCs, collected 15 days after the yellow fever booster vaccination. The origin of this receptor is a man aged 25 to 40 who received the YFV17D yellow fever vaccine. V gene TRBV28 combines with J gene TRBJ2-1; unclear D gene. The CDR3 region is CASSLLHGLTHNEQFF. The CDR3 DNA reads TGTGCCAGCAGTTTATTACACGGTCTCACCCACAATGAGCAGTTCTTC. The full variable domain, in which reference TRBV28 and TRBJ2-1 provide the parts outside the CDR3, is DVKVTQSSRYLVKRTGEKVFLECVQDMDHENMFWYRQDPGLGLRLIYFSYDVKMKEKGDIPEGYSVSREKKERFSLILESASTNQTSMYLCASSLLHGLTHNEQFFGPGTRLTVL.